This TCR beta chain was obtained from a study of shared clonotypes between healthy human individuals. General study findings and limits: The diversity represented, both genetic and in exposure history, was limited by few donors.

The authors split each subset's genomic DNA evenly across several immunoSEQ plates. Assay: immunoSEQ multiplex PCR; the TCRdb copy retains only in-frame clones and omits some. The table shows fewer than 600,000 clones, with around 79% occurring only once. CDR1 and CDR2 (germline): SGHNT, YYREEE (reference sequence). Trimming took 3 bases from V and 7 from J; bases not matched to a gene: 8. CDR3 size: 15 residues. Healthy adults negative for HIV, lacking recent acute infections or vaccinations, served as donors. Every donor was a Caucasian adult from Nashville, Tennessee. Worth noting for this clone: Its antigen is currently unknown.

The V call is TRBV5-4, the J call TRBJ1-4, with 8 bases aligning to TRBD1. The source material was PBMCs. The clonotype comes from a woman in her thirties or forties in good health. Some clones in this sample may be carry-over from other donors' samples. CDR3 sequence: CASSWSGGDGEKLFF. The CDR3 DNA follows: TGTGCCAGCAGCTGGTCAGGGGGCGACGGTGAAAAACTGTTTTTT.